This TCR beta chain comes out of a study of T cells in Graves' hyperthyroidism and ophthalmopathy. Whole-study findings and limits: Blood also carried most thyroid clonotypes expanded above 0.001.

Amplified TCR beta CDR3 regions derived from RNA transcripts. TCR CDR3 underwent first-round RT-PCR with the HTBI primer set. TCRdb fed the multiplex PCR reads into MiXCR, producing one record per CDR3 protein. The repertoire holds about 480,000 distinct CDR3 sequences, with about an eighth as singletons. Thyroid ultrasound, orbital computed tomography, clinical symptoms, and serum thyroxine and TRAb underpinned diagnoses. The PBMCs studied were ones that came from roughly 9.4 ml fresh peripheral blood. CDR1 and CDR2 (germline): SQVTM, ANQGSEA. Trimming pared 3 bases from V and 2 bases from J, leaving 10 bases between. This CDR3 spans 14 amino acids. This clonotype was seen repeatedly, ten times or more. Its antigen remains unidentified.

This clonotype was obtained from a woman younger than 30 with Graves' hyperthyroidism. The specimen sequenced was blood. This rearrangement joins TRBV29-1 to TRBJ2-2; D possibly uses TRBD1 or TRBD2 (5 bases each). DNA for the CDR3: TGCAGCGTTGAGGGGGTCAGAAACACCGGGGAGCTGTTTTTT. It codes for CSVEGVRNTGELFF.